This T cell receptor (beta chain) was documented in a study of blood T cell repertoires in COVID-19 (dated by TCRdb to 2020 to 2022). Looking at the study overall: The collaborator samples originated in the United States, Italy and Spain and spanned the acute and convalescent phases of COVID-19. The prospective study material was composed of cDNA or gDNA derived from T cells, B-cell-depleted T cells, or PBMCs. The dataset comprised deeply sampled blood TCRbeta repertoires from subjects exposed to, actively infected with, or recovered from COVID-19. The repertoires were released in a freely available public database intended as a resource for research on the immune response to SARS-CoV-2. Samples were obtained from the ongoing ImmuneRACE study (first 160 participants) and from roughly 1,300 subjects provided by 6 global collaborators. Nearly every sample came with metadata listing a de-identified subject ID, COVID-19 status, age in years and sex. Where HLA class I and class II types were available, the types were taken from metadata supplied by the sample provider, not from assay-based typing.

TCRbeta CDR3 regions were amplified from genomic DNA using the immunoSEQ Assay, a bias-controlled multiplex PCR. The paper's data handling went like this. The number of nucleated cells in each sample was estimated by amplification of reference gene primers within the assay. To quantify the absolute abundance of each unique TCRbeta CDR3 rearrangement, sequence reads were collapsed and filtered. Productive Simpson clonality was computed per sample as the square root of Simpson's diversity index over productive rearrangements. TCRdb took this table from immuneACCESS and kept in-frame rearrangements with V and J called. Such tables lack part of the clones; where checked against another copy, unresolved V genes explain under half of the gap, and the rest is unexplained. D and trimming were read from the DNA, whereas the V and J calls and clone size are those reported in that table. The sample profile shows about 280,000 clones; roughly 90% of them were found once. The ten largest clones take up approximately 3% of the sample.

Each collaborating institution followed its own protocols to collect whole blood in K2EDTA tubes. For TCRbeta analysis, collaborators shipped samples in one of three forms: frozen whole blood, isolated PBMCs, or DNA extracted from either of those sample types. From a lookup of the germline V gene, CDR1 and CDR2 are SGHRS and YFSETQ. The V end gives up 3 bases and the J end 1 base, leaving 5 bases in the junction not matched to a gene. The CDR3 runs 16 amino acids, cysteine and phenylalanine included. Only CDR3 DNA is held: 48 bases, read in frame from base 1. On this clone itself: What antigen it recognizes has not been identified. There are no base qualities to consult, and no much larger clone falls within one base.

The full study reports these points: Clinical and demographic metadata were provided uncurated, with the amount varying by source and participant.

The source material was peripheral blood. Recombination joined TRBV5-1 with TRBJ2-5, with 11 bases aligning to TRBD2. This sequence was found in a woman aged 25-40 years with active or convalescent COVID-19. This receptor carries the CDR3 CASSYGTSGFQETQYF. The nucleotide sequence reads TGCGCCAGCAGCTATGGGACTAGCGGATTCCAAGAGACCCAGTACTTC.